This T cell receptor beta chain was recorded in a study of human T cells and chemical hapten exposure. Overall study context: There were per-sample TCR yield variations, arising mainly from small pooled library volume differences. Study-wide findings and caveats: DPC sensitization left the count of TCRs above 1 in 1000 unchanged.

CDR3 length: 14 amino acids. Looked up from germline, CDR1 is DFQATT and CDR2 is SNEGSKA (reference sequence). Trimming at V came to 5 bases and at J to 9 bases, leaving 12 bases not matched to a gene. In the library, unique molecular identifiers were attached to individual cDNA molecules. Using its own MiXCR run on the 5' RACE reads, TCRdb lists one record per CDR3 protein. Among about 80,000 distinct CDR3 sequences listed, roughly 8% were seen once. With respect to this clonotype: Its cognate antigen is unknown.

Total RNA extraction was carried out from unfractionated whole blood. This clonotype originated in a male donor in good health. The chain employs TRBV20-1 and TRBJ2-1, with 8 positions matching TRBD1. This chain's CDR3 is CSAPETGASIEQFF. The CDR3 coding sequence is TGCAGTGCTCCCGAGACAGGGGCTTCTATTGAGCAGTTCTTC.